The 25 T cell receptor beta chains below come from one sample, sequenced in a study of blood T cell repertoires in COVID-19. Libraries were prepared by immunoSEQ multiplex PCR; TCRdb keeps only in-frame clonotypes and omits some of them. The sample lists about 280,000 clones; roughly four fifths were seen once. The sample comprised peripheral blood. The origin of the receptors is a woman aged 50 to 60 who had recovered from COVID-19.

This rearrangement joins TRBV28 to TRBJ2-6; maybe TRBD2 (5 bases). CDR3 length equals 15 residues. Germline assignment: CDR1 MDHEN and CDR2 SYDVKM. Trimming removed 2 bases from V and 0 bases from J, with 5 bases in between. In DNA form, the CDR3 reads TGTGCCAGCAGTTTAGGACTCTCTGGGGCCAACGTCCTGACTTTC. Protein sequence: CASSLGLSGANVLTF.

The chain combines TRBV4-3 with TRBJ2-1; TRBD2 aligns across 11 bases. V trimming: 1 base; J trimming: 0 bases; junction bases outside the gene matches: 5. This CDR3 has 18 residues. The germline gives CDR1 LGHNA, CDR2 YSLEER. CDR3 coding DNA: TGCGCCAGCAGCCAAGGGACTAGCGGGCCCCACTCCTACAATGAGCAGTTCTTC. Protein product: CASSQGTSGPHSYNEQFF.

The rearrangement uses TRBV7-9 and TRBJ1-4; 12 positions agree with TRBD1. The germline CDR1 and CDR2 sequences are SEHNR and FQNEAQ (reference sequence). V shed 4 bases and J 8 bases; nucleotides not matched to a gene: 2. The CDR3 sequence is 14 residues long. The CDR3 DNA follows: TGTGCCAGCAGCTGGGACAGGGGGCGCGAAAAACTGTTTTTT. This translates into CASSWDRGREKLFF.

This clone appeared a few times. The chain couples TRBV29-1 to TRBJ2-2, with 7 positions matching TRBD1. Germline V gene data show CDR1 as SQVTM and CDR2 as ANQGSEA. This CDR3 spans 13 amino acids. V shed 8 bases and J 7 bases; nucleotides not matched to a gene: 10. CDR3 protein: CSSPGTDVGELFF. In DNA, the CDR3 is TGCAGCTCCCCCGGGACAGATGTCGGGGAGCTGTTTTTT.

This sequence joins TRBV19 and TRBJ2-2, with 9 positions matching TRBD1. CDR3 length: 17 amino acids. V dropped 8 bases and J dropped 3; count of bases not matched to a gene: 13. Germline V gives CDR1 LNHDA, CDR2 SQIVND (reference sequence). CDR3 bases: TGTGCCAGTCACCAACTCCCGGGACAGGGATACACCGGGGAGCTGTTTTTT. Encoded protein: CASHQLPGQGYTGELFF. Drawing the rest from reference TRBV19 and TRBJ2-2, the complete variable domain is DGGITQSPKYLFRKEGQNVTLSCEQNLNHDAMYWYRQDPGQGLRLIYYSQIVNDFQKGDIAEGYSVSREKKESFPLTVTSAQKNPTAFYLCASHQLPGQGYTGELFFGEGSRLTVL.

The CDR3 bases are TGTGCCAGCAGAGGGGGCAGCTCCTGGAATGAGCAGTACTTC. Protein sequence: CASRGGSSWNEQYF. The V call is TRBV6-5, the J call TRBJ2-7; 7 bases align to TRBD1. Germline V gene lookup returns CDR1 MNHEY and CDR2 SVGAGI. This CDR3 is built from 14 residues. The V gene end was trimmed by 6 bases and the J gene end by 7 bases; junction bases not matched to a gene: 12.

This chain joins TRBV18 and TRBJ2-7, with D possibly matching TRBD2 (6 bases). Germline V gene sequence: CDR1 KGHSH, CDR2 LQKENI. The CDR3 is 14 amino acids. The V end was cut by 3 bases, the J end by 2 bases, with 11 bases between. CDR3 DNA: TGTGCCAGCTCACCCGCAGGGAGGCCCTACGAGCAGTACTTC. This gives the protein CASSPAGRPYEQYF.

This clone was detected once. The chain employs TRBV24-1 and TRBJ2-2; no clear D. V shed 5 bases and J shed 4 bases, with 22 bases lying between them. This CDR3 has 18 amino acids. Germline CDR1 is KGHDR and CDR2 is SFDVKD. The CDR3 coding sequence is TGTGCCACCAGTGCCGCGGCTAACCCCATCGAAGGCACCGGGGAGCTGTTTTTT. This encodes CATSAAANPIEGTGELFF.

The gene calls are TRBV19 and TRBJ2-1; weak D call: TRBD2 (5 bases). Germline CDR1 reads LNHDA; CDR2 reads SQIVND (reference sequence). This CDR3 spans 15 amino acids. V dropped 6 bases and J dropped 5 bases, with 17 bases sitting between them. The CDR3, as DNA: TGTGCCAGTAGGGCCCCGGGAACAAGGAACAATGAGCAGTTCTTC. Translation gives CASRAPGTRNNEQFF.

A single count supports this clone. V and J are TRBV7-9 and TRBJ1-1; 7 nucleotides agree with TRBD1. Losses at the gene ends were 3 bases for V and 2 bases for J; bases not matched to a gene: 6. The germline CDR1 and CDR2 sequences are SEHNR and FQNEAQ (reference sequence). This CDR3 region has 15 residues. CDR3 DNA: TGTGCCAGCAGCTTTGGGGACAGACTAAACACTGAAGCTTTCTTT. Translated: CASSFGDRLNTEAFF.

The genes are TRBV18 and TRBJ1-2; TRBD1 matches at 7 bases. Germline V gene data show CDR1 as KGHSH and CDR2 as LQKENI. After removal of 3 bases from V and 10 bases from J, the junction contained 8 bases not matched to a gene. This CDR3 spans 13 amino acids. CDR3 sequence reads: CASSPRDTGDYTF. The CDR3 DNA reads as TGTGCCAGCTCACCTCGGGACACAGGGGACTACACCTTC.

This clone was found once. V gene TRBV6-2 or TRBV6-3 combines with J gene TRBJ1-5; 9 positions agree with TRBD1. The CDR3 consists of 14 residues. The germline gives CDR1 MNHEY, CDR2 SVGEGT. After removal of 4 bases from V and 6 bases from J, the junction contained 4 bases not matched to a gene. The CDR3 loop is CASSWTGVGQPQHF. CDR3 DNA sequence: TGTGCCAGCAGTTGGACAGGGGTTGGTCAGCCCCAGCATTTT.

In this sample, this clone turned up a few times. CDR3 sequence: CASNNPAGGYEQYF. The DNA for the CDR3 is TGTGCCAGCAATAACCCGGCAGGGGGCTACGAGCAGTACTTC. The rearrangement joins TRBV7-9 to TRBJ2-7; 7 nucleotides agree with TRBD1. Germline-derived CDR1 and CDR2 are SEHNR and FQNEAQ (reference sequence). The CDR3 has 14 amino acids. The trim removed 7 bases at V and 3 bases at J, leaving 9 bases unmatched. The variable domain in full, completed from reference TRBV7-9 and TRBJ2-7, reads DTGVSQNPRHKITKRGQNVTFRCDPISEHNRLYWYRQTLGQGPEFLTYFQNEAQLEKSRLLSDRFSAERPKGSFSTLEIQRTEQGDSAMYLCASNNPAGGYEQYFGPGTRLTVT.

The chain has TRBV7-8 and TRBJ2-3, with 13 bases lining up with TRBD2. The CDR3 is 16 amino acids. V lost 5 bases to trimming and J lost 6 bases; unmatched junction nucleotides: 8. The germline V gene encodes CDR1 SGHVS and CDR2 FQNEAQ. CDR3 residues: CASSARLAGGSDTQYF. CDR3 DNA: TGTGCCAGCAGCGCAAGACTAGCGGGGGGTTCGGATACGCAGTATTTT.

V and J are TRBV3-1 (or the pseudogene TRBV3-2) and TRBJ1-1; 8 bases line up with TRBD1. J gave up 2 bases and V 8 bases, and 13 bases lay outside the gene matches. The CDR3 totals 16 residues. CDR1 and CDR2 from the germline V gene are LGHDT and YNNKEL (reference sequence). The CDR3 DNA sequence: TGTGCCAGCGGCCCACTTAGGACAGGGCTTAACACTGAAGCTTTCTTT. As protein: CASGPLRTGLNTEAFF.

The rearrangement joins TRBV12-5 to TRBJ2-7; 8 bases align to TRBD1. The CDR3 sequence is 16 residues long. Germline V gives CDR1 LGHNT, CDR2 FRNRAP. V lost 2 bases, J lost 1 base, and 7 bases stayed unmatched. The CDR3 coding sequence is TGTGCTAGTGGTTTGACTCGACAGGGGCAGTCCTACGAGCAGTACTTC. Protein product: CASGLTRQGQSYEQYF.

This clone came up once. The chain employs TRBV30 and TRBJ2-2, with a possible D match to TRBD2 (6 bases). The V end lost 3 bases, the J end lost 7 bases, and 12 bases lay between the germline ends. The germline V gene has CDR1 GTSNPN and CDR2 SVGIG (reference sequence). This CDR3 region has 13 residues. The chain's CDR3 is CAWRPWGDGELFF. CDR3 coding DNA: TGTGCCTGGAGGCCTTGGGGGGACGGGGAGCTGTTTTTT.

The chain uses TRBV29-1 and TRBJ1-1; tentatively, D is TRBD1 (6 bases). The V end lost 6 bases, the J end lost 6 bases, and 20 bases lay between the germline ends. Germline V CDR1 and CDR2: SQVTM, ANQGSEA. CDR3 length: 14 amino acids. In DNA form, the CDR3 reads TGCAGCGTCGAGCCGGATTGGACAGTGCCTGAAGCTTTCTTT. This codes for CSVEPDWTVPEAFF. The full variable domain, with the rest looked up from reference TRBV29-1 and TRBJ1-1, is SAVISQKPSRDICQRGTSLTIQCQVDSQVTMMFWYRQQPGQSLTLIATANQGSEATYESGFVIDKFPISRPNLTFSTLTVSNMSPEDSSIYLCSVEPDWTVPEAFFGQGTRLTVV.

This chain connects TRBV7-3 to TRBJ2-3; 7 bases agree with TRBD2. From germline, CDR1 is SGHTA and CDR2 FQGTGA. V lost 2 bases and J lost 4; bases outside the gene matches: 9. This CDR3 is 16 amino acids long. The CDR3 here is CASSLVGGSGADTQYF. The CDR3 DNA sequence: TGTGCCAGCAGCTTAGTAGGCGGGAGTGGTGCAGATACGCAGTATTTT. The variable domain in full, with the rest retrieved from reference TRBV7-3 and TRBJ2-3, is GAGVSQTPSNKVTEKGKYVELRCDPISGHTALYWYRQSLGQGPEFLIYFQGTGAADDSGLPNDRFFAVRPEGSVSTLKIQRTERGDSAVYLCASSLVGGSGADTQYFGPGTRLTVL.

The chain carries TRBV6-2 or TRBV6-3 and TRBJ1-5; D is uncertain. CDR3 size: 13 residues. V was trimmed by 6 bases and J by 7 bases, leaving 13 bases between them. CDR1 and CDR2 (germline): MNHEY, SVGEGT. CDR3 amino acids: CASSQQYGQPQHF. CDR3 nucleotide sequence: TGTGCCAGCAGCCAACAGTACGGCCAGCCCCAGCATTTT.

The chain uses TRBV27 and TRBJ2-5; 7 bases fit TRBD1. Losses at the gene ends were 0 bases for V and 4 bases for J; bases not matched to a gene: 5. CDR1 MNHEY and CDR2 SMNVEV come from the germline V gene (reference sequence). CDR3 length equals 15 residues. This CDR3 is CASSLSGGAGETQYF. The DNA of the CDR3 is TGTGCCAGCAGTTTATCAGGGGGCGCGGGAGAGACCCAGTACTTC.

The V call is TRBV7-2, the J call TRBJ2-2; 12 bases line up with TRBD2. Germline V gene data show CDR1 as SGHTA and CDR2 as FQGNSA. The CDR3 has 15 amino acids. The V segment lost 4 bases and the J segment 4 bases; nucleotides outside the gene matches: 1. The CDR3 coding sequence is TGTGCCAGCAGCTGGACTAGCGGGGCCACCGGGGAGCTGTTTTTT. Its translation: CASSWTSGATGELFF. The entire variable domain, with the rest obtained from reference TRBV7-2 and TRBJ2-2, is as follows: GAGVSQSPSNKVTEKGKDVELRCDPISGHTALYWYRQSLGQGLEFLIYFQGNSAPDKSGLPSDRFSAERTGGSVSTLTIQRTQQEDSAVYLCASSWTSGATGELFFGEGSRLTVL.

This clone was detected once. The chain is built from TRBV28 and TRBJ2-7, with TRBD2 matching 13 bases. J lost 3 bases, V lost 6 bases, and 5 bases had no gene match. Germline CDR1 MDHEN, CDR2 SYDVKM. The CDR3 totals 15 residues. DNA for the CDR3: TGTGCCAGCAGCAAGACTAGCGGGGGGTACTACGAGCAGTACTTC. Translation: CASSKTSGGYYEQYF.

This sequence joins TRBV30 and TRBJ2-1, with 13 bases that match TRBD2. The V gene's germline CDR1 is GTSNPN and CDR2 SVGIG (reference sequence). The CDR3 length is 17 residues. After removal of 2 bases from V and 4 bases from J, the junction contained 8 bases not matched to a gene. The CDR3 DNA reads as TGTGCCTGGAGTAGAGCTCGGACTAGCGGGAGTTACAATGAGCAGTTCTTC. This gives the protein CAWSRARTSGSYNEQFF.

This rearrangement joins TRBV7-9 to TRBJ2-7; unclear D gene. Trimming left V 6 bases short and J 0 bases short, with 9 bases between. This CDR3 has 13 residues. Germline CDR1 reads SEHNR; CDR2 reads FQNEAQ (reference sequence). The CDR3 sequence is CASSPPSSYEQYF. The CDR3 DNA follows: TGTGCCAGCAGTCCCCCGAGCTCCTACGAGCAGTACTTC.